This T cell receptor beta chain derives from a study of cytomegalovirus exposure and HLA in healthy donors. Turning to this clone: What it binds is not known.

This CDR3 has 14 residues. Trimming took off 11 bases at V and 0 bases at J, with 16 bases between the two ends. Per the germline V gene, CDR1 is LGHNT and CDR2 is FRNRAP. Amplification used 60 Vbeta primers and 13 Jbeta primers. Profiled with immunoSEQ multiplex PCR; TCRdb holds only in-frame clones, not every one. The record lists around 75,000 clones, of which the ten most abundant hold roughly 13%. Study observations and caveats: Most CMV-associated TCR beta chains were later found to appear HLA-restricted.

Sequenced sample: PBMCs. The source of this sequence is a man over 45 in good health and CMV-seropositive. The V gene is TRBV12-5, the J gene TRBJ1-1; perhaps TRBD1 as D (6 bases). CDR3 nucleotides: TGTGCTGGGACCTCAGGGGCGATGAACACTGAAGCTTTCTTT. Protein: CAGTSGAMNTEAFF. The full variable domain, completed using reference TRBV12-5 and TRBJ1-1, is DARVTQTPRHKVTEMGQEVTMRCQPILGHNTVFWYRQTMMQGLELLAYFRNRAPLDDSGMPKDRFSAEMPDATLATLKIQPSEPRDSAVYFCAGTSGAMNTEAFFGQGTRLTVV.